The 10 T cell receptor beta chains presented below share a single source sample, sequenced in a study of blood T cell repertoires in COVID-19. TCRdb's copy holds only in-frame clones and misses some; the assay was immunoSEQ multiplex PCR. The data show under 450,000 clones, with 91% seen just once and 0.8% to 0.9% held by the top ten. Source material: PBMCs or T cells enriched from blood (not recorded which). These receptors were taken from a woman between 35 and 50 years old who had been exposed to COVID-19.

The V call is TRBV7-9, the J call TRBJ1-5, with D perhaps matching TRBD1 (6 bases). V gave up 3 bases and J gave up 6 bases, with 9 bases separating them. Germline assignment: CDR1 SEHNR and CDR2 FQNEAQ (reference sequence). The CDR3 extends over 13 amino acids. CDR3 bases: TGTGCCAGCAGCTTGGGGGGGGCTCAGCCCCAGCATTTT. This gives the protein CASSLGGAQPQHF.

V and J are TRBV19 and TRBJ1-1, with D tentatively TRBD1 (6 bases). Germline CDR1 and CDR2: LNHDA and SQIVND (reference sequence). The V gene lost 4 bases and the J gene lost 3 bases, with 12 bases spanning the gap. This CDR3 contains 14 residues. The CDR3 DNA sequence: TGTGCCAGTAGTACGTGGACAGTTGACACTGAAGCTTTCTTT. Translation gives CASSTWTVDTEAFF.

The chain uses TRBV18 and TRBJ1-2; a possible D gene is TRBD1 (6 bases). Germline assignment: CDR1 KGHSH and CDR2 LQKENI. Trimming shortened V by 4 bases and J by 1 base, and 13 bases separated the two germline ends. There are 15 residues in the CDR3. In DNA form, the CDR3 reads TGTGCCAGCTCACAGAGGACAGCCGTTAACTATGGCTACACCTTC. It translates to CASSQRTAVNYGYTF.

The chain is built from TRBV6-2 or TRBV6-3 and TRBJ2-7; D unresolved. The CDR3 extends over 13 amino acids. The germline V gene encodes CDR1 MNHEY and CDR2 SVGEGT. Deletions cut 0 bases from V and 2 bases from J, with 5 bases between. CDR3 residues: CASSYSRAYEQYF. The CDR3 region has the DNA TGTGCCAGCAGTTACTCGAGAGCCTACGAGCAGTACTTC.

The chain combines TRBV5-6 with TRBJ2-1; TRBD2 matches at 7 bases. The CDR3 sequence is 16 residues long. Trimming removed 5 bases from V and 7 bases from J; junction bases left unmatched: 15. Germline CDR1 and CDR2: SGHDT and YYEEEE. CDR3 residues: CASRLRSGSSGNEQFF. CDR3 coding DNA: TGTGCCAGCAGATTGCGATCAGGTAGTAGCGGGAATGAGCAGTTCTTC.

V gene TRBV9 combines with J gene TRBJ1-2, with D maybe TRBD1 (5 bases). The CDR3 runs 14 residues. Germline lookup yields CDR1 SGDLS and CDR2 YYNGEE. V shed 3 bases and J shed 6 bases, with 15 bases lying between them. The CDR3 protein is CASSGPRGKDGYTF. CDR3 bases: TGTGCCAGCAGCGGTCCCCGGGGGAAGGATGGCTACACCTTC.

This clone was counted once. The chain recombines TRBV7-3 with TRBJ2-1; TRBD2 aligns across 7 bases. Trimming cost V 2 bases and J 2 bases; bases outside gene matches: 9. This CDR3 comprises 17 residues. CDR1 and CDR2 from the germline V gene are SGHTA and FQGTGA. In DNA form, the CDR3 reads TGTGCCAGCAGCTTAGGTAATGGCGGGGGAACCTACAATGAGCAGTTCTTC. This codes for CASSLGNGGGTYNEQFF. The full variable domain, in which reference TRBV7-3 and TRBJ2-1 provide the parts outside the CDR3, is GAGVSQTPSNKVTEKGKYVELRCDPISGHTALYWYRQSLGQGPEFLIYFQGTGAADDSGLPNDRFFAVRPEGSVSTLKIQRTERGDSAVYLCASSLGNGGGTYNEQFFGPGTRLTVL.

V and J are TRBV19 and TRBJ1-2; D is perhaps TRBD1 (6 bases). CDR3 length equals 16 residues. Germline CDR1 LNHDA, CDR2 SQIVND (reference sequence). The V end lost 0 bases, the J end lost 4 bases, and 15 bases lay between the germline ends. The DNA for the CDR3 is TGTGCCAGTAGTATAGATCGGTCCGGGACACCCTATGGCTACACCTTC. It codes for CASSIDRSGTPYGYTF. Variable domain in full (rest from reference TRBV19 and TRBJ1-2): DGGITQSPKYLFRKEGQNVTLSCEQNLNHDAMYWYRQDPGQGLRLIYYSQIVNDFQKGDIAEGYSVSREKKESFPLTVTSAQKNPTAFYLCASSIDRSGTPYGYTFGSGTRLTVV.

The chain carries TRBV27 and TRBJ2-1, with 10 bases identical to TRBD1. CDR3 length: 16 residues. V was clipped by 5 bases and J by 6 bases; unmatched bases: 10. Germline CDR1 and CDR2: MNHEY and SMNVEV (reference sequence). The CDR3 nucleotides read TGTGCCAGCAGTAGGGTGGGACAGGGGACGTTCAATGAGCAGTTCTTC. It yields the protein CASSRVGQGTFNEQFF.

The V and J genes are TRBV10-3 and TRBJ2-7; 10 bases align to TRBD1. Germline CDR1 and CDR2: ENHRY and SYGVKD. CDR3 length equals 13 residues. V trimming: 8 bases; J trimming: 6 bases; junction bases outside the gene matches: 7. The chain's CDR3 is CAISRTGGGEQYF. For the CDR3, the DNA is TGTGCCATCTCGAGGACAGGGGGGGGCGAGCAGTACTTC.